Following are 11 T cell receptor beta chains from one sample sequenced in a study of OX40 agonist ivuxolimab in advanced cancers. Libraries were built with the immunoSEQ multiplex PCR assay. TCRdb limited this immuneACCESS table to in-frame rearrangements with V and J called. A share of clones is missing; checked studies link under half to unresolved V genes, and the rest is unexplained. This sample gives tens of thousands of clones in total; about 87% of them show up just once. Clones ranked in the top ten supply 0.67% of the sample. Specimen: CD4+ or CD8+ T cells sorted from blood, collected in a trial of the OX40 agonist ivuxolimab. The receptors were gathered from an adult with an advanced solid tumor such as melanoma, head and neck, liver or kidney cancer.

This clone was recorded only once. This rearrangement joins TRBV5-4 to TRBJ2-3; the D is unclear. Per the germline V gene, CDR1 is SGHNT and CDR2 is YYREEE (reference sequence). The CDR3 loop spans 17 amino acids. V lost 0 bases and J lost 4, with 18 bases in between. CDR3 protein: CASSLGGLQSYADTQYF. The CDR3 DNA follows: TGTGCCAGCAGCTTGGGTGGGTTGCAGTCGTATGCAGATACGCAGTATTTT.

V is TRBV11-2 and J is TRBJ2-1; D unresolved. V was cut by 3 bases and J by 1 base, with 7 bases left in between. The CDR3 spans 14 residues. Germline V gene sequence: CDR1 SGHAT, CDR2 FQNNGV. CDR3 sequence (DNA): TGTGCCAGCAGCTTTAGGGTTTCCTACAATGAGCAGTTCTTC. Translation: CASSFRVSYNEQFF.

The J gene is TRBJ2-5, the V gene TRBV28; TRBD1 matches 7 bases. The CDR3 runs to 12 residues. The V segment lost 10 bases and the J segment 3 bases; nucleotides outside the gene matches: 5. Germline CDR1 is MDHEN and CDR2 is SYDVKM. This CDR3 is CATHGQEETQYF. As DNA, the CDR3 is TGTGCCACCCACGGACAGGAAGAGACCCAGTACTTC.

The rearrangement links TRBV30 to TRBJ1-2; 9 bases align to TRBD1. The CDR3 is 18 amino acids. Germline assignment: CDR1 GTSNPN and CDR2 SVGIG (reference sequence). Germline trimming cut 6 bases from V and 4 bases from J; bases unmatched to any gene: 21. This CDR3 is CACPTGYPNRGLGYGYTF. The CDR3 nucleotides are TGTGCCTGCCCTACCGGATACCCTAACAGGGGGCTGGGCTATGGCTACACCTTC.

This clone was found a few times. The chain couples TRBV5-1 to TRBJ2-7, with D perhaps matching TRBD2 (6 bases). Trimming took 4 bases from V and 5 from J, leaving 19 bases between them. Germline CDR1 is SGHRS and CDR2 is YFSETQ. The CDR3 consists of 15 residues. CDR3 in amino acids: CASSRGTTTGNEQYF. DNA for the CDR3: TGCGCCAGCAGCCGGGGGACCACCACCGGGAACGAGCAGTACTTC.

The rearrangement joins TRBV9 to TRBJ2-7; 8 bases are shared with TRBD1. V was pared by 2 bases and J by 4 bases, with 2 bases of the junction left unmatched. Germline lookup yields CDR1 SGDLS and CDR2 YYNGEE. The CDR3 consists of 13 residues. In DNA, the CDR3 is TGTGCCAGCAGCGTTGACAGGGGTTACGAGCAGTACTTC. Its translation is CASSVDRGYEQYF.

The genes are TRBV9 and TRBJ1-3; no firm D call. The V and J ends lost 3 bases and 0 bases respectively, with 10 bases between them. The CDR3 runs to 15 residues. The germline V gene encodes CDR1 SGDLS and CDR2 YYNGEE. CDR3 DNA sequence: TGTGCCAGCAGCGGGAGGCCGACCTCTGGAAACACCATATATTTT. Its translation is CASSGRPTSGNTIYF.

In its sample, this clone was seen once. The genes are TRBV10-3 and TRBJ2-7; D not certain. The CDR3 is 12 residues long. V was trimmed by 11 bases and J by 2 bases, leaving 13 bases between them. From germline, CDR1 is ENHRY and CDR2 SYGVKD. The CDR3 spells CAAAIGPYEQYF. Written as DNA, the CDR3 is TGTGCCGCCGCGATTGGACCCTACGAGCAGTACTTC.

V gene TRBV29-1 combines with J gene TRBJ2-3; D may correspond to TRBD1 or TRBD2 (5 bases each). CDR1 is SQVTM and CDR2 is ANQGSEA in the germline V gene. The CDR3 runs to 12 residues. V was cut by 8 bases and J by 4 bases, with 13 bases left in between. In DNA form, the CDR3 reads TGCAGCTCGTCTACGGGGCCAGATACGCAGTATTTT. Amino acid sequence: CSSSTGPDTQYF.

The chain has TRBV7-9 and TRBJ2-1; either TRBD1 or TRBD2 may supply D (5 bases each). This CDR3 is 15 amino acids long. Germline assignment: CDR1 SEHNR and CDR2 FQNEAQ (reference sequence). Deletions cut 6 bases from V and 6 bases from J, with 18 bases between. The CDR3, as DNA: TGTGCCAGCAGGGGAACGGCCGGGGCCTTCAATGAGCAGTTCTTC. It codes for CASRGTAGAFNEQFF. Together with reference TRBV7-9 and TRBJ2-1, the CDR3 gives the full variable domain: DTGVSQNPRHKITKRGQNVTFRCDPISEHNRLYWYRQTLGQGPEFLTYFQNEAQLEKSRLLSDRFSAERPKGSFSTLEIQRTEQGDSAMYLCASRGTAGAFNEQFFGPGTRLTVL.

This chain connects TRBV19 to TRBJ2-1, with 12 nucleotides matching TRBD1. This CDR3 region has 20 residues. The junction had 16 bases not matched to a gene; V was cut back by 4 bases and J by 3 bases. Germline V gene sequence: CDR1 LNHDA, CDR2 SQIVND (reference sequence). CDR3 sequence (DNA): TGTGCCAGTAGTAGTTATCCGGGACAGGGGGCATGGGGACTCTACAATGAGCAGTTCTTC. Residues: CASSSYPGQGAWGLYNEQFF.